Listed below are T cell receptor beta chains from one sample, sequenced in a study of shared T cell receptors in the human thymus. The repertoire was sequenced with immunoSEQ multiplex PCR; TCRdb's copy has only in-frame clones and lacks some. The sample has 700,000 or so clones; around 85% are singletons. This same sample was also part of a study on human thymus T cells.

Sequenced input: thymocytes. These receptors all stem from a girl in the first two years of life with a congenital heart defect. CDR3s include the opening cysteine and the closing phenylalanine or tryptophan. D genes are given only for firm matches. Rows may omit the clone size; those that give it use once, few, many or a size class.

CDR3 protein | CDR3 DNA | J gene | clone size | V gene | D gene
CASSQGQGDTEAFF | TGCGCCAGCAGCCAGGGACAGGGGGACACTGAAGCTTTCTTT | TRBJ1-1 | NA | TRBV5-1 | TRBD1
CASSLGDCDGETQYF | TGCGCCAGCAGCTTGGGGGACTGTGACGGAGAGACCCAGTACTTC | TRBJ2-5 | NA | TRBV5-1 | NA
CASSLEPGDYGYTF | TGCGCCAGCAGCTTGGAACCAGGGGACTATGGCTACACCTTC | TRBJ1-2 | NA | TRBV5-1 | NA
CASSFSGGAGETQYF | TGTGCCAGCAGCTTCTCTGGGGGGGCCGGGGAGACCCAGTACTTC | TRBJ2-5 | NA | TRBV5-4 | NA
CAISELLAGAHQETQYF | TGTGCCATCAGTGAGCTACTAGCGGGGGCCCACCAAGAGACCCAGTACTTC | TRBJ2-5 | NA | TRBV10-3 | TRBD2
CASSLAAGLAKNIQYF | TGCGCCAGCAGCTTGGCGGCAGGCTTAGCCAAAAACATTCAGTACTTC | TRBJ2-4 | once | TRBV5-1 | NA
CASSKRQGAMDEQFF | TGTGCCAGCAGCAAACGACAGGGGGCGATGGATGAGCAGTTCTTC | TRBJ2-1 | NA | TRBV11-3 | TRBD1
CATSRGTAGRGTLIETQYF | TGTGCCACCAGCAGAGGGACAGCCGGACGGGGAACCCTCATAGAGACCCAGTACTTC | TRBJ2-5 | NA | TRBV15 | NA
CASSRIRGLLGYTF | TGTGCCAGCAGCCGGATCAGGGGTCTACTAGGCTACACCTTC | TRBJ1-2 | NA | TRBV28 | NA
CASMGQPRRFEAFF | TGTGCCAGTATGGGGCAGCCGAGACGATTTGAAGCTTTCTTT | TRBJ1-1 | NA | TRBV19 | NA
CASSLTGSSYNEQFF | TGTGCCAGCAGTTTAACTGGGAGCTCCTACAATGAGCAGTTCTTC | TRBJ2-1 | NA | TRBV27 | NA
CASSQIRVGETQYF | TGTGCCAGCAGCCAAATCAGGGTCGGGGAGACCCAGTACTTC | TRBJ2-5 | once | TRBV7-9 | NA
CASKGLGGSPLHF | TGTGCCAGCAAGGGCCTGGGGGGATCACCCCTCCACTTT | TRBJ1-6 | NA | TRBV13 | NA
CASSGGGTEAFF | TGTGCCAGCTCGGGGGGAGGCACTGAAGCTTTCTTT | TRBJ1-1 | NA | TRBV27 | NA
CASSVQAGAGQFF | TGTGCCAGCAGCGTTCAAGCAGGGGCGGGGCAGTTCTTC | TRBJ2-1 | NA | TRBV9 | NA
CAGRSVSNEQFF | TGTGCCGGCCGTAGCGTAAGCAATGAGCAGTTCTTC | TRBJ2-1 | NA | TRBV6-1 | NA
CASSVTSVTYEQYF | TGTGCCAGTAGTGTAACTAGCGTCACCTACGAGCAGTACTTC | TRBJ2-7 | NA | TRBV19 | TRBD2
CASSFLGLAGKLGTQYF | TGTGCCAGCAGCTTTTTGGGACTAGCGGGGAAGCTGGGGACCCAGTACTTC | TRBJ2-5 | few | TRBV7-9 | TRBD2
CASSLGPGRVDGYTF | TGTGCCAGCAGCTTGGGGCCTGGCAGGGTGGATGGCTACACCTTC | TRBJ1-2 | NA | TRBV5-6 | NA
CASSIYPGNSGANVLTF | TGTGCCAGTAGTATTTATCCAGGAAACTCTGGGGCCAACGTCCTGACTTTC | TRBJ2-6 | NA | TRBV19 | NA
CASSYYGRVAGELFF | TGTGCCAGCAGTTACTACGGGAGGGTGGCCGGGGAGCTGTTTTTT | TRBJ2-2 | NA | TRBV6-5 | TRBD2
CASSFSTVGSNTGELFF | TGTGCCAGCAGCTTTTCGACCGTCGGGTCAAACACCGGGGAGCTGTTTTTT | TRBJ2-2 | few | TRBV5-4 | NA
CASSSSGRSYNEQFF | TGTGCCAGCAGTTCCTCGGGGCGGTCCTACAATGAGCAGTTCTTC | TRBJ2-1 | few | TRBV6-6 | NA
CASSLSNREYQPQHF | TGTGCCAGCAGTTTATCGAATCGGGAATATCAGCCCCAGCATTTT | TRBJ1-5 | once | TRBV27 | NA
CASSSRRAGQNFNYGYTF | TGTGCCAGCAGCTCACGGCGGGCGGGACAGAACTTTAACTATGGCTACACCTTC | TRBJ1-2 | NA | TRBV7-2 | TRBD1
CASYLRTRAIPPAPGNYGYTF | TGTGCCAGCTACCTTAGGACGCGGGCCATCCCCCCCGCCCCGGGAAACTATGGCTACACCTTC | TRBJ1-2 | NA | TRBV27 | NA
CASSPPKPYLYEQYF | TGTGCCAGCAGCCCCCCCAAGCCGTACCTCTACGAGCAGTACTTC | TRBJ2-7 | NA | TRBV13 | NA
CASSVTGLGLYGYTF | TGTGCCAGCAGCGTGACAGGTTTGGGCCTCTATGGCTACACCTTC | TRBJ1-2 | NA | TRBV9 | NA
CASSPRPQNEQFF | TGTGCCAGCAGCCCGAGGCCCCAAAATGAGCAGTTCTTC | TRBJ2-1 | NA | TRBV7-2 | NA